Presented here are 10 T cell receptor beta chains from one specimen sequenced in a study of shared clonotypes between healthy human individuals. Some clones are missing from TCRdb's copy, which holds only in-frame ones; the method was immunoSEQ multiplex PCR. The sample has about 1,800,000 clones; 85% to 95% are singletons. The naive CD8 subset, CD45RO-negative cells positively selected for CCR7, excluded terminally differentiated effector memory CD45RA+ cells. Input material: naive CD8+ T cells sorted from blood. Source of these receptors: a man aged 18 to 35 in good health.

The CDR3 DNA reads TGTGCCAGCAGTCCGTGGACAGGGGGATATCAGGGCTACACCTTC. Translated: CASSPWTGGYQGYTF. The V and J genes are TRBV28 and TRBJ1-2; 10 nucleotides line up with TRBD1. The germline gives CDR1 MDHEN, CDR2 SYDVKM. The CDR3 loop spans 15 amino acids. The V segment lost 5 bases and the J segment 8 bases; nucleotides outside the gene matches: 11.

The CDR3 here is CASSPVAAGVENEQFF. The CDR3 DNA reads as TGCGCCAGCAGCCCGGTGGCCGCGGGAGTAGAGAATGAGCAGTTCTTC. The V call is TRBV10-1, the J call TRBJ2-1; 7 nucleotides line up with TRBD2. The CDR3 has 16 residues. Germline CDR1 reads WNHNN; CDR2 reads SYGVQD (reference sequence). The V segment lost 6 bases and the J segment 7 bases; nucleotides outside the gene matches: 15.

The chain recombines TRBV30 with TRBJ2-2; D unresolved. The CDR3 spans 12 residues. Trimming left V 6 bases short and J 3 bases short, with 8 bases between. Germline-derived CDR1 and CDR2 are GTSNPN and SVGIG (reference sequence). The CDR3 region is CACGLYTGELFF. The CDR3 bases are TGTGCCTGCGGTCTTTACACCGGGGAGCTGTTTTTT. The variable domain in full, completed from reference TRBV30 and TRBJ2-2, reads SQTIHQWPATLVQPVGSPLSLECTVEGTSNPNLYWYRQAAGRGLQLLFYSVGIGQISSEVPQNLSASRPQDRQFILSSKKLLLSDSGFYLCACGLYTGELFFGEGSRLTVL.

V and J are TRBV29-1 and TRBJ1-2; TRBD1 is a possible D gene (5 bases). CDR1 SQVTM and CDR2 ANQGSEA come from the germline V gene. This CDR3 is built from 13 residues. Trimming removed 7 bases from V and 2 bases from J, with 14 bases in between. The CDR3 DNA reads TGCAGCGGGCTGGACACAGCGAACTATGGCTACACCTTC. It specifies CSGLDTANYGYTF.

The CDR3: CASNFGQGSSPGTYEQYF. In DNA form, the CDR3 reads TGTGCCAGCAACTTCGGACAGGGCTCATCCCCCGGTACCTACGAGCAGTACTTC. The gene calls are TRBV2 and TRBJ2-7, with 8 nucleotides matching TRBD1. Trimming cost V 7 bases and J 2 bases; bases outside gene matches: 19. Germline-derived CDR1 and CDR2 are SNHLY and FYNNEI. CDR3 length: 18 amino acids.

Comment on this clone: Different DNA sequences within this sample yield the same CDR3. The chain employs TRBV7-9 and TRBJ1-1; possibly TRBD1 for D (6 bases). The germline V gene encodes CDR1 SEHNR and CDR2 FQNEAQ (reference sequence). The CDR3 runs 11 residues. V dropped 4 bases and J dropped 8 bases, with 8 bases sitting between them. The CDR3 sequence: CASSSGTEAFF. The CDR3 DNA sequence: TGTGCCAGCAGCTCCGGGACAGAAGCTTTCTTT.

V usage is TRBV5-4 and J usage is TRBJ1-2; D unclear. CDR1 is SGHNT, CDR2 YYREEE, per germline (reference sequence). There are 13 residues in the CDR3. Trimming left V 4 bases short and J 1 base short, with 8 bases between. The CDR3 reads CASSPGDNYGYTF. The CDR3 region has the DNA TGTGCCAGCAGCCCCGGGGATAACTATGGCTACACCTTC.

This clone was recorded once. V is TRBV27 and J is TRBJ2-5; D is ambiguous. Germline V gene lookup returns CDR1 MNHEY and CDR2 SMNVEV (reference sequence). The CDR3 extends over 14 amino acids. The germline V and J ends were trimmed by 3 bases and 0 bases, with 8 bases remaining between them. The CDR3, as DNA: TGTGCCAGCAGTTTCGGGCACAACCAAGAGACCCAGTACTTC. It specifies CASSFGHNQETQYF.

This clone was observed a few times. V and J are TRBV7-9 and TRBJ1-2, with TRBD1 identical over 7 bases. The V gene's germline CDR1 is SEHNR and CDR2 FQNEAQ (reference sequence). J was trimmed by 4 bases and V by 8 bases; bases with no gene match: 7. CDR3 length: 13 amino acids. The CDR3 DNA reads TGTGCCAGCGTAAACCGGGACAGCTATGGCTACACCTTC. Translation: CASVNRDSYGYTF.

The chain couples TRBV7-9 to TRBJ2-1; weak D call: TRBD2 (5 bases). This CDR3 comprises 16 residues. Looked up from germline, CDR1 is SEHNR and CDR2 is FQNEAQ (reference sequence). V gave up 1 base and J gave up 10 bases, with 20 bases separating them. In DNA form, the CDR3 reads TGTGCCAGCAGCTTAGTGGCGGGCTGGTTCTCTAACGAGCAGTTCTTC. It encodes CASSLVAGWFSNEQFF.